This T cell receptor (beta chain) emerged from a study of post-analysis software for immune sequencing data (dated by TCRdb to the mid-2010s). Broadly, across the study: Relapsing-remitting, secondary progressive and progressive-relapsing multiple sclerosis were recorded as disease courses, and subtype annotation was lacking for some patients. A subset of samples was prepared in parallel using single-end sample barcoding, then pooled and co-amplified after Illumina adapter ligation. The patient repertoires were set against 10 to 11 previously published healthy control repertoires from donors whose ages ranged from roughly 6 to 27 years.

To demonstrate the VDJtools post-analysis software, the study profiled TCR beta repertoires from the peripheral blood of approximately twelve young patients with multiple sclerosis. The patients with multiple sclerosis were children and adolescents between about 6 and 15 years of age. Receptors were amplified or captured by PCR. The listed sequencing device is Illumina HiSeq 2500. To reduce PCR and sequencing biases, unique molecular identifiers were built into the TCR beta cDNA libraries. Every 1 to 10 million input T cells yielded around 500,000 cDNA molecules, meaning each molecule approximated one T cell. Patient libraries were prepared and sequenced with the same protocol used for the earlier healthy control dataset. Samples belonging to the same batch were prepared together, multiplexed and sequenced on a shared HiSeq lane. In the authors' own workflow: Raw barcoded reads were processed with MIGEC, discarding single-read molecular identifier groups before consensus assembly and CDR3 extraction. Clonotype tables were post-analysed with VDJtools, and diversity was normalized by down-sampling all datasets to the smallest sample size. In repertoire overlap clustering, CDR3 amino acid sequences, but not nucleotide sequences, were matched to correct batch-related cross-sample contamination. TCRdb took the public reads, trimmed them with fastp at Q25, ran MiXCR for clone calling and kept in-frame beta chains. One record per CDR3 amino acid sequence lists the most common genes and DNA. TCRdb's processing, not the authors', yielded these V and J calls. Recorded for this sample are some 500,000 distinct CDR3 sequences; approximately 45% of them occurred a single time. The ten largest clones capture 9% to 14% of the sample.

The germline V gene sets CDR1 to LGHNA and CDR2 to YSLEER. The CDR3 runs 17 residues from the cysteine to the phenylalanine. Just CDR3 DNA is preserved here, 51 bases in frame from base 1. V and J are truncated by 0 bases and 4 bases respectively, leaving an intervening sequence of 19 bases. This clonotype was found a few times. Its binding antigen is unknown. Per-base quality was not reported, and no clone a single base away is much larger than it. General findings and caveats noted by the study authors: Significantly higher frequencies in patients than in controls were found for five or six TRBV segments, including TRBV5-6, TRBV5-1 and TRBV20-1. Direct clustering with F measure showed strong co-clustering of samples prepared in the same batch, prompting a batch-effect correction. The multiple sclerosis patient group was slightly younger than the control group. Compared with controls, multiple sclerosis patients had significantly lower normalized Chao1 diversity, a finding suggesting substantial peripheral T-cell clonal expansion.

The sequence joins TRBV4-3 to TRBJ2-7; the D gene could be either TRBD1 or TRBD2, each agreeing at 5 bases. The specimen was blood. This TCR derives from a girl under 18 with multiple sclerosis. CDR3 protein: CASSQDKGAGGWYEQYF. The DNA is TGCGCCAGCAGCCAAGATAAGGGAGCTGGGGGTTGGTACGAGCAGTACTTC.